This TCR beta chain is drawn from a study of cytomegalovirus exposure and HLA in healthy donors. This CDR3 is built from 16 residues. V dropped 8 bases and J dropped 3 bases, with 22 bases sitting between them. CDR1 and CDR2 from the germline V gene are MDHEN and SYDVKM. PCR involved 60 Vbeta and 13 Jbeta primers. Generated by immunoSEQ multiplex PCR, the TCRdb table keeps only in-frame clones and is missing some. The table has more than 95,000 clones, approximately 84% seen once; the top ten hold around 5.3%. The sample was PBMCs. This clonotype was obtained from a male donor in good health and CMV-seronegative. This rearrangement joins TRBV28 to TRBJ2-5; weak D call: TRBD1 (6 bases). The CDR3 reads CASFPLYRDGEETQYF. CDR3 nucleotides: TGTGCCAGCTTCCCTCTGTACAGGGACGGGGAAGAGACCCAGTACTTC.